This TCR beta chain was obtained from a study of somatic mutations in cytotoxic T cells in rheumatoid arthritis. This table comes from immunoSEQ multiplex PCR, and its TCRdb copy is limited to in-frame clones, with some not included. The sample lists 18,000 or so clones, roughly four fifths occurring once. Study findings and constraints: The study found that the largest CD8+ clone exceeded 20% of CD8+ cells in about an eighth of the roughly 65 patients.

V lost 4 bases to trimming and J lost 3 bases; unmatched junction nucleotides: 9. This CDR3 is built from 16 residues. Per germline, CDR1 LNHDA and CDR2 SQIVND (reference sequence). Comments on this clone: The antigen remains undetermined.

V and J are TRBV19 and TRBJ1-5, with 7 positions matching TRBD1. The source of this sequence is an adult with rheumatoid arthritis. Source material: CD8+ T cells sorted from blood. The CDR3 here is CASSNEQGPINQPQHF. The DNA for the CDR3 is TGTGCCAGTAGTAATGAACAGGGGCCCATCAATCAGCCCCAGCATTTT.